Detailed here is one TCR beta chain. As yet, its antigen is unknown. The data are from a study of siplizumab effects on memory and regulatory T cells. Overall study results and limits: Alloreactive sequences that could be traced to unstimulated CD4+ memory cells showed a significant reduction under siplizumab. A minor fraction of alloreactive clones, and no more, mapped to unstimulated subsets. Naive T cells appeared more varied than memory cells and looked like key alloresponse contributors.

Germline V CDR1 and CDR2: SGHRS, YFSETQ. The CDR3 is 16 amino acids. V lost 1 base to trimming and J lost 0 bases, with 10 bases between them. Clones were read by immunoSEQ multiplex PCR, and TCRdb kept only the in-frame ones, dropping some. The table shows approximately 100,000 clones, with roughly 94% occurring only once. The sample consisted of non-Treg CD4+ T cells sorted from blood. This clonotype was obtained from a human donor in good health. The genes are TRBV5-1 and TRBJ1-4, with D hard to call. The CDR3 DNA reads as TGCGCCAGCAGCTTGACGGTTTCTGCAACTAATGAAAAACTGTTTTTT. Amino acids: CASSLTVSATNEKLFF. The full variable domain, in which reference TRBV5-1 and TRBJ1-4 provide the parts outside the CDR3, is KAGVTQTPRYLIKTRGQQVTLSCSPISGHRSVSWYQQTPGQGLQFLFEYFSETQRNKGNFPGRFSGRQFSNSRSEMNVSTLELGDSALYLCASSLTVSATNEKLFFGSGTQLSVL.